This TCR beta chain was found in a study of human T cells and chemical hapten exposure. For the study at large: TCR yields per sample varied mostly from small pooled library volume differences.

Findings and limits, study-wide: Significantly more large CDR3 similarity clusters were formed by expanded TCRs than by controls. TCRs exceeding 1 in 1000 frequency stayed unchanged with DPC sensitization.

V lost 6 bases to trimming and J lost 4 bases; unmatched junction nucleotides: 12. The V gene's germline CDR1 is DFQATT and CDR2 SNEGSKA (reference sequence). The length of the CDR3 is 14 residues. Specified time point: pre-sensitization, week 0. The treatment was: therapeutic diphenylcyclopropenone sensitization with weekly scalp DPC. In its sample, this clonotype was seen a few times. Its antigen is still unknown. Via MiXCR, TCRdb re-called the RACE reads, giving one row per CDR3 protein. The sample contains about 380,000 distinct CDR3 sequences, approximately 5.1% of which appear only once. The sequence was collected from a woman aged 45-65 years with alopecia areata. Some clones in this sample may be carry-over from other donors' samples. The chain recombines TRBV20-1 with TRBJ2-7; 7 positions match TRBD2. Sequencing was performed on whole blood, taken in connection with sensitization to the hapten diphenylcyclopropenone (DPC). The CDR3 is CSASWGGNKYEQYF. In DNA, the CDR3 is TGCAGTGCGTCCTGGGGGGGGAATAAATACGAGCAGTACTTC.